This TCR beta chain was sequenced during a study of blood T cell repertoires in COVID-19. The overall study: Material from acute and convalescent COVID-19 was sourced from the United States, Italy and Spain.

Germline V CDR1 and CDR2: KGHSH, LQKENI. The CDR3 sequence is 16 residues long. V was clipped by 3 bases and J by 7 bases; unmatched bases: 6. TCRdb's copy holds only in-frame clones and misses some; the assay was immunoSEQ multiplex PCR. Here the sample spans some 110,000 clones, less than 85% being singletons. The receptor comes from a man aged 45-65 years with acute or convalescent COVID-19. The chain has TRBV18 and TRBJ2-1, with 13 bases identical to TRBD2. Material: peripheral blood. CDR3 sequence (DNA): TGTGCCAGCTCACCCCCAGGACTAGCGGGAGTGAATGAGCAGTTCTTC. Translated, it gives CASSPPGLAGVNEQFF.